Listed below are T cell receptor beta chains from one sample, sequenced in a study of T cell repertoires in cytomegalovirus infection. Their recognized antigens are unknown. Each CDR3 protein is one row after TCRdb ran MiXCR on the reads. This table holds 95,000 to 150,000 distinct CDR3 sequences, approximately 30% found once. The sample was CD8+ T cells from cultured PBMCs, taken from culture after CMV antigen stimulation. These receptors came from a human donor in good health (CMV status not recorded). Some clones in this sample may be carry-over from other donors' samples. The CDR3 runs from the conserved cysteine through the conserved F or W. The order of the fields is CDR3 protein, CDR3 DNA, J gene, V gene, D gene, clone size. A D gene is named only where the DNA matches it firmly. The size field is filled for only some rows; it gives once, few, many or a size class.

CASSLDGGIKDTQYF TGTGCCAGCAGCTTGGACGGGGGGATAAAAGATACGCAGTATTTT TRBJ2-3 TRBV5-8 TRBD2 NA
CASSPQDGGFF TGTGCCAGCAGCCCGCAGGACGGGGGATTCTTC TRBJ2-1 TRBV7-2 NA few
CASSLGGVEAFF TGTGCCAGCAGCTTAGGCGGGGTTGAAGCTTTCTTT TRBJ1-1 TRBV13 NA many
CASSFPGASYEQYF TGTGCCAGCAGTTTCCCGGGGGCATCCTACGAGCAGTACTTC TRBJ2-7 TRBV12-3/TRBV12-4 NA NA
CASTSLRAGFNYGYTF TGTGCCAGTACCTCCCTAAGGGCAGGATTTAACTATGGCTACACCTTC TRBJ1-2 TRBV19 NA few
CATSSFIRDRWTYEQYF TGTGCCACCAGCAGTTTTATCCGGGACAGGTGGACCTACGAGCAGTACTTC TRBJ2-7 TRBV15 TRBD1 NA
CASSLPDTQYF TGTGCCAGCAGCTTACCGGATACGCAGTATTTT TRBJ2-3 TRBV11-2 NA NA
CASSSDLYQPQHF TGTGCCAGCAGTTCAGATTTGTATCAGCCCCAGCATTTT TRBJ1-5 TRBV6-4 NA few
CASSGGATEAFF TGTGCCAGCAGTGGAGGGGCCACTGAAGCTTTCTTT TRBJ1-1 TRBV7-3 NA NA
CASSLVGRETWEQFF TGTGCCAGCAGCTTGGTGGGACGGGAAACGTGGGAGCAGTTCTTC TRBJ2-1 TRBV5-6 NA NA